This entry describes one TCR beta chain. Its cognate antigen is unknown. Researchers used the Oncomine TCR Beta short-read assay to sequence DNA from cultured CD4+ T cells. One entry per CDR3 protein results from TCRdb running MiXCR on the PCR reads. The table records around 10,000 distinct CDR3 sequences, 32% of them present only once. Germline V gene data show CDR1 as SNHLY and CDR2 as FYNNEI. V gave up 5 bases and J gave up 6 bases; unmatched junction bases: 7. This CDR3 is built from 14 residues. The data derive from a study of vaccination and CD4 T cells after COVID-19. Documented treatment: roughly ten-day PBMC culture with coronavirus spike peptide pools or control peptides (ViraFEST assay).

This TCR was recovered from a human donor who had recovered from COVID-19. This specimen consisted of CD4+ T cells from blood, cultured in vitro, obtained after SARS-CoV-2 vaccination. J is TRBJ1-5 and V is TRBV2; 7 nucleotides agree with TRBD1. CDR3 in amino acids: CASSKQGIRQPQHF. CDR3 DNA: TGTGCCAGCAGTAAACAGGGGATACGTCAGCCCCAGCATTTT.